The 31 T cell receptor beta chains listed next were all sequenced from one sample in a study of metastatic and nonmetastatic thyroid tumors. TCRdb re-analyzed the PCR reads using MiXCR. The table has approximately 15,000 clones, under 25% seen once; the top ten hold around 7.7%. Patients were all untreated before their thyroid surgery. Sequenced: tumor tissue. These receptors originate from a female donor with papillary thyroid cancer or a benign thyroid nodule (not recorded which). Some clones in this sample may be carry-over from other donors' samples.

This clone was counted many times. This rearrangement joins TRBV7-8 to TRBJ2-7; 8 nucleotides line up with TRBD2. CDR1 is SGHVS, CDR2 FQNEAQ, per germline. J gave up 4 bases and V 1 base, and 9 bases lay outside the gene matches. This CDR3 region has 16 residues. DNA of the CDR3: TGTGCCAGCAGCTTAGTGGATGTTGCGGGAGGTTACGAGCAGTACTTC. This encodes CASSLVDVAGGYEQYF.

This clone has only a few counts. This chain links TRBV6-1 with TRBJ1-2; D unclear. The CDR3 contains 12 residues. The V and J ends lost 3 bases and 5 bases respectively, with 7 bases between them. Germline V CDR1 and CDR2: MNHNS, SASEGT. In DNA form, the CDR3 reads TGTGCCAGCAGTGATGGTCATTATGGCTACACCTTC. This codes for CASSDGHYGYTF.

The chain has TRBV7-2 and TRBJ2-7; 9 bases agree with TRBD1. From germline, CDR1 is SGHTA and CDR2 FQGNSA. V trimming: 4 bases; J trimming: 3 bases; junction bases outside the gene matches: 1. This CDR3 has 13 amino acids. In DNA form, the CDR3 reads TGTGCCAGCAGCTGGGACAGGGTCTACGAGCAGTACTTC. As protein: CASSWDRVYEQYF. Looking up the rest from reference TRBV7-2 and TRBJ2-7 gives the full variable domain: GAGVSQSPSNKVTEKGKDVELRCDPISGHTALYWYRQSLGQGLEFLIYFQGNSAPDKSGLPSDRFSAERTGGSVSTLTIQRTQQEDSAVYLCASSWDRVYEQYFGPGTRLTVT.

The chain uses TRBV4-2 and TRBJ2-1, with no clear D. The CDR3 consists of 13 residues. Germline-derived CDR1 and CDR2 are LGHNA and YNFKEQ. The germline V and J ends were trimmed by 3 bases and 5 bases, with 8 bases remaining between them. The CDR3 spells CASSQANNNEQFF. CDR3 nucleotides: TGTGCCAGCAGCCAGGCTAACAACAATGAGCAGTTCTTC.

This clone has at least ten counts. This chain joins TRBV18 and TRBJ1-2; D is perhaps TRBD1 (6 bases). Trimming removed 8 bases at V and 2 bases at J, with 18 bases between. The CDR3 covers 15 residues. Per the germline V gene, CDR1 is KGHSH and CDR2 is LQKENI. As DNA, the CDR3 is TGTGCCAGCACTCACGGGCCAGGGGAGAACTATGGCTACACCTTC. Its translation: CASTHGPGENYGYTF. The full variable domain, completed using reference TRBV18 and TRBJ1-2, is NAGVMQNPRHLVRRRGQEARLRCSPMKGHSHVYWYRQLPEEGLKFMVYLQKENIIDESGMPKERFSAEFPKEGPSILRIQQVVRGDSAAYFCASTHGPGENYGYTFGSGTRLTVV.

This sequence joins TRBV12-3 or TRBV12-4 and TRBJ2-3; 14 nucleotides agree with TRBD2. V lost 5 bases to trimming and J lost 3 bases; unmatched junction nucleotides: 4. The CDR3 consists of 16 residues. The DNA of the CDR3 is TGTGCCAGCAGTAAAGGGACTAGCGGGAGAACAGATACGCAGTATTTT. This codes for CASSKGTSGRTDTQYF.

This clone was picked up one time. The rearrangement joins TRBV4-2 to TRBJ1-5; 8 nucleotides align to TRBD1. The germline V gene encodes CDR1 LGHNA and CDR2 YNFKEQ. The length of the CDR3 is 16 residues. The V segment lost 3 bases and the J segment 1 base; nucleotides outside the gene matches: 5. The DNA for the CDR3 is TGTGCCAGCAGCCACCGACACAGGGGGAGCAATCAGCCCCAGCATTTT. Translating it yields CASSHRHRGSNQPQHF.

The chain recombines TRBV7-8 with TRBJ1-5; 10 bases are a match to TRBD1. The CDR3 extends over 17 amino acids. Germline V gene lookup returns CDR1 SGHVS and CDR2 FQNEAQ. Germline trimming cut 2 bases from V and 4 bases from J; bases unmatched to any gene: 8. CDR3 DNA: TGTGCCAGCAGCTTATGGGGTCCGGGACAGGGGAATCAGCCCCAGCATTTT. This gives the protein CASSLWGPGQGNQPQHF.

This clone was counted only a few times. The chain uses TRBV27 and TRBJ2-2; no clear D gene. The V gene lost 2 bases and the J gene lost 3 bases, with 1 base spanning the gap. The CDR3 covers 12 residues. Germline CDR1 and CDR2: MNHEY and SMNVEV (reference sequence). The DNA of the CDR3 is TGTGCCAGCAGTTTACACACCGGGGAGCTGTTTTTT. As protein: CASSLHTGELFF.

The genes are TRBV9 and TRBJ2-5; D is perhaps TRBD2 (6 bases). Per germline, CDR1 SGDLS and CDR2 YYNGEE. The CDR3 has 15 amino acids. The ends were cut back, 4 bases at V and 2 bases at J, with 15 bases in the middle. The CDR3 spells CASSPGTLGQETQYF. The CDR3 nucleotides are TGTGCCAGCAGCCCAGGGACTTTGGGTCAAGAGACCCAGTACTTC.

The chain combines TRBV24-1 with TRBJ2-2, with D perhaps given as TRBD1 or TRBD2 (5 bases each). CDR3 length equals 14 residues. Germline-derived CDR1 and CDR2 are KGHDR and SFDVKD. Trimming took 5 bases from V and 3 from J, leaving 9 bases between them. CDR3 nucleotide sequence: TGTGCCACCAGTGGGGTGGGGGACACCGGGGAGCTGTTTTTT. Its protein product is CATSGVGDTGELFF.

Many counts were recorded for this clone. The gene calls are TRBV5-6 and TRBJ1-2; D remains ambiguous. Trimming removed 4 bases from V and 6 bases from J, with 28 bases in between. Germline CDR1 reads SGHDT; CDR2 reads YYEEEE. This CDR3 spans 18 amino acids. CDR3 sequence (DNA): TGTGCCAGCAGCCGAGGATGGGGATTAGGCCCTTTTTTTCATGGCTACACCTTC. Protein product: CASSRGWGLGPFFHGYTF. The entire variable domain, with the rest obtained from reference TRBV5-6 and TRBJ1-2, is as follows: DAGVTQSPTHLIKTRGQQVTLRCSPKSGHDTVSWYQQALGQGPQFIFQYYEEEERQRGNFPDRFSGHQFPNYSSELNVNALLLGDSALYLCASSRGWGLGPFFHGYTFGSGTRLTVV.

This clone came up a few times. This rearrangement joins TRBV28 to TRBJ1-1; possibly TRBD1 for D (6 bases). V lost 6 bases to trimming and J lost 0 bases, with 17 bases between them. Germline assignment: CDR1 MDHEN and CDR2 SYDVKM. This CDR3 comprises 16 residues. For the CDR3, the DNA is TGTGCCAGCAGAAGGATAGGGGGATCAATGAACACTGAAGCTTTCTTT. Translation gives CASRRIGGSMNTEAFF.

Regarding this clone: The junction shows a germline mismatch at one end, possibly a read error. Other DNA sequences from this sample encode an identical CDR3 as well. The CDR3 region has the DNA TGTGCCAGTAGTTTAACTGGACCGATTAATTCACCCCTCCACTTT. The encoded protein is CASSLTGPINSPLHF. V usage is TRBV27 and J usage is TRBJ1-6, with D unresolved. The CDR3 length is 15 residues. Germline CDR1 reads MNHEY; CDR2 reads SMNVEV (reference sequence).

This clone was detected only a few times. A read error may be the cause here, since a much bigger clone is one base away. Other DNA sequences of this sample code for an identical CDR3. V and J are TRBV28 and TRBJ1-2; no clear D gene. CDR3 length equals 13 residues. Germline lookup yields CDR1 MDHEN and CDR2 SYDVKM. CDR3 region: CASTPTFSYGYTF. CDR3 nucleotides: TGTGCCAGCACCCCCACGTTCTCCTATGGCTACACCTTT.

The chain's CDR3 is CASSFRQGPNQPQHF. The CDR3 DNA reads TGTGCCAGCAGCTTCCGACAGGGACCTAATCAGCCCCAGCATTTT. This rearrangement joins TRBV7-2 to TRBJ1-5; the match to TRBD1 covers 7 bases. Germline V gene lookup returns CDR1 SGHTA and CDR2 FQGNSA. There are 15 residues in the CDR3. The ends lost 3 bases at V and 4 bases at J; junction bases unmatched: 6.

The V gene is TRBV5-1, the J gene TRBJ2-2; 12 nucleotides agree with TRBD2. J was trimmed by 2 bases and V by 0 bases; bases with no gene match: 11. The length of the CDR3 is 20 residues. Looked up from germline, CDR1 is SGHRS and CDR2 is YFSETQ. The DNA of the CDR3 is TGCGCCAGCAGCTTGGGTCTAGCGGGAGGGCCAAGAGCTAACACCGGGGAGCTGTTTTTT. It encodes CASSLGLAGGPRANTGELFF. Supplemented by reference TRBV5-1 and TRBJ2-2, the full variable domain reads KAGVTQTPRYLIKTRGQQVTLSCSPISGHRSVSWYQQTPGQGLQFLFEYFSETQRNKGNFPGRFSGRQFSNSRSEMNVSTLELGDSALYLCASSLGLAGGPRANTGELFFGEGSRLTVL.

This clone showed up just once. The junction does not match germline at one end; this may be a read error. V and J are TRBV10-3 and TRBJ2-7; tentative D call: TRBD2 (6 bases). Germline-derived CDR1 and CDR2 are ENHRY and SYGVKD. CDR3 size: 15 residues. In DNA form, the CDR3 reads TGTGTCATCAGTTACAGATCGGAGGGCACCTCCGAGCAGTACTTC. Amino acid sequence: CVISYRSEGTSEQYF.

This clone has a count of ten or more. The chain uses TRBV12-3 or TRBV12-4 and TRBJ1-2; maybe TRBD1 (6 bases). Trimming left V 3 bases short and J 2 bases short, with 13 bases between. This CDR3 region has 15 residues. CDR3 in DNA: TGTGCCAGCAGTTTTGGTACCGGACAGAACTATGGCTACACCTTC. Protein: CASSFGTGQNYGYTF.

This clone was observed a few times. The CDR3 spells CASRPANTFFGYTF. The CDR3 bases are TGTGCCAGCAGGCCCGCTAATACCTTTTTTGGTTACACCTTC. The J gene is TRBJ1-2, the V gene TRBV6-1; D remains ambiguous. The length of the CDR3 is 14 residues. Looked up from germline, CDR1 is MNHNS and CDR2 is SASEGT. V gave up 6 bases and J gave up 11 bases, with 22 bases separating them.

The CDR3 is CSASPPARGSGANVLTF. Here the CDR3 DNA reads TGCAGTGCTTCCCCACCCGCGCGAGGGTCCGGGGCCAACGTCCTGACTTTC. The J gene is TRBJ2-6, the V gene TRBV20-1; a weak D match, TRBD2 (5 bases). The CDR3 contains 17 residues. The germline V and J ends were trimmed by 5 bases and 4 bases, with 21 bases remaining between them. Looked up from germline, CDR1 is DFQATT and CDR2 is SNEGSKA (reference sequence).

This clone was picked up many times. The rearrangement joins TRBV19 to TRBJ1-3; no clear D. The germline CDR1 and CDR2 sequences are LNHDA and SQIVND (reference sequence). This CDR3 region has 15 residues. With 2 bases removed from V and 2 bases from J, the gap between germline ends came to 10 bases. CDR3 sequence reads: CASSILAGTGNTIYF. The CDR3, as DNA: TGTGCCAGTAGTATACTGGCTGGAACTGGAAACACCATATATTTT. The full variable domain, in which reference TRBV19 and TRBJ1-3 provide the parts outside the CDR3, is DGGITQSPKYLFRKEGQNVTLSCEQNLNHDAMYWYRQDPGQGLRLIYYSQIVNDFQKGDIAEGYSVSREKKESFPLTVTSAQKNPTAFYLCASSILAGTGNTIYFGEGSWLTVV.

This clone was seen a few times. This chain connects TRBV27 to TRBJ2-7; possible D gene TRBD1, 6 bases. This CDR3 contains 16 residues. Germline-derived CDR1 and CDR2 are MNHEY and SMNVEV (reference sequence). The germline V and J ends were trimmed by 2 bases and 6 bases, with 20 bases remaining between them. The CDR3 nucleotides read TGTGCCAGCAGTTTAAGCCCAGGGGTTCATCTCGGCGAGCAGTACTTC. Translation: CASSLSPGVHLGEQYF.

This clone rates as medium-sized. The V gene is TRBV2, the J gene TRBJ2-1, with 9 bases aligning to TRBD1. V dropped 1 base and J dropped 9; count of bases not matched to a gene: 7. The CDR3 covers 15 residues. Per germline, CDR1 SNHLY and CDR2 FYNNEI. The CDR3 DNA sequence: TGTGCCAGCAGTGAAGGACAGGGGGGAAACGTTGAGCAGTTCTTC. Protein sequence: CASSEGQGGNVEQFF.

This clone was recorded many times. A read error may explain this, as a much larger clone is one base away. J is TRBJ1-2 and V is TRBV20-1; D gene unclear. CDR1 DFQATT and CDR2 SNEGSKA come from the germline V gene (reference sequence). This CDR3 region has 12 residues. CDR3 nucleotides: TGCAGTGCTACGGAGGAGTTAAATGGCCACACCTTC. Translation gives CSATEELNGHTF.

This clone was recorded a few times. V is TRBV6-1 and J is TRBJ1-1; perhaps TRBD1 as D (6 bases). Trimming shortened V by 7 bases and J by 10 bases, and 19 bases separated the two germline ends. The CDR3 length is 13 residues. CDR1 and CDR2 (germline): MNHNS, SASEGT. CDR3 region: CASTPLTQGIAFF. CDR3 nucleotide sequence: TGTGCCAGCACGCCCCTCACACAGGGTATAGCTTTCTTT.

This clone was found many times. The chain links TRBV7-3 to TRBJ2-3; D ambiguous. Germline lookup yields CDR1 SGHTA and CDR2 FQGTGA. The CDR3 has 15 residues. The germline V and J ends were trimmed by 5 bases and 0 bases, with 12 bases remaining between them. The CDR3 is CASSPRRESTDTQYF. CDR3 DNA sequence: TGTGCCAGCAGCCCTAGGAGAGAGAGCACAGATACGCAGTATTTT.

V usage is TRBV28 and J usage is TRBJ2-7; no clear D. The CDR3 has 14 amino acids. V was clipped by 3 bases and J by 3 bases, with 12 bases between them. The germline V gene has CDR1 MDHEN and CDR2 SYDVKM. CDR3 DNA: TGTGCCAGCAGTTTTGGCAGGATTCTCTACGAGCAGTACTTC. This translates into CASSFGRILYEQYF.

Within the sample, this clone is medium-sized (0.01 to 0.1%). The chain uses TRBV6-1 and TRBJ2-6; tentative D call: TRBD2 (6 bases). The CDR3 covers 16 residues. V lost 1 base to trimming and J lost 4 bases, with 11 bases between them. Germline-derived CDR1 and CDR2 are MNHNS and SASEGT. CDR3 region: CASSEVGGAGANVLTF. CDR3 nucleotide sequence: TGTGCCAGCAGTGAAGTGGGAGGTGCAGGGGCCAACGTCCTGACTTTC.

This chain uses TRBV6-1 with TRBJ1-1; D is uncertain. The CDR3 totals 13 residues. V lost 8 bases and J 1 base, leaving 11 bases between the germline ends. Germline V gene data show CDR1 as MNHNS and CDR2 as SASEGT. In nucleotides, the CDR3 is TGTGCCAGCCACCGTATGGGGAACACTGAAGCTTTCTTT. It specifies CASHRMGNTEAFF.

The chain uses TRBV20-1 and TRBJ2-3; possible D gene TRBD1, 6 bases. CDR3 size: 15 residues. V lost 5 bases to trimming and J lost 0 bases, with 15 bases between them. From germline, CDR1 is DFQATT and CDR2 SNEGSKA (reference sequence). CDR3 coding DNA: TGCAGTGCTGCCACCAGACAGGTTAGCACAGATACGCAGTATTTT. This sequence encodes CSAATRQVSTDTQYF.